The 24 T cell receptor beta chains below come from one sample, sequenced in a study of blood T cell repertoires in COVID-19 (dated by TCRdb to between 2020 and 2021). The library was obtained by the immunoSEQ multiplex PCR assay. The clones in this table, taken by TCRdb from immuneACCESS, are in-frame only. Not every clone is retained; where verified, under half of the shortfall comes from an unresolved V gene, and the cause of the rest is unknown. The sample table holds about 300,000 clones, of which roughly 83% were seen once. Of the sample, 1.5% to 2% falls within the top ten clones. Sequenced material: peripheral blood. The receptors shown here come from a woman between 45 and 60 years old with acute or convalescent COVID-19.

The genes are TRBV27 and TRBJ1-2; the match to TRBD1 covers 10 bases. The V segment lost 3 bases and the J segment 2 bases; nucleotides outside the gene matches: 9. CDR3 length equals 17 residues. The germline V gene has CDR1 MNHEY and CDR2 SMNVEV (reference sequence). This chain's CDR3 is CASSFRPGQGENYGYTF. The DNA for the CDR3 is TGTGCCAGCAGTTTTCGACCTGGACAGGGGGAGAACTATGGCTACACCTTC.

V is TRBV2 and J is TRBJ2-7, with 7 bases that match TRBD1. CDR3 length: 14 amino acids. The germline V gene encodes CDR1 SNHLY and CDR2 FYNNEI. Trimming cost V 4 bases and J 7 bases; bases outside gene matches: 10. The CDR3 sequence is CASSVGQLTWEQYF. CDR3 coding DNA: TGTGCCAGCAGTGTGGGACAGCTTACGTGGGAGCAGTACTTC.

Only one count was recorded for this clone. The CDR3 nucleotides read TGTGCCAGTAGTATGCCAGGGGACGGCTACACCTTC. It translates to CASSMPGDGYTF. The V gene is TRBV19, the J gene TRBJ1-2; D perhaps matches TRBD1 (6 bases). Trimming took 3 bases from V and 8 from J, leaving 10 bases between them. The CDR3 sequence is 12 residues long. The germline V gene has CDR1 LNHDA and CDR2 SQIVND (reference sequence). Full variable domain (rest looked up from reference TRBV19 and TRBJ1-2): DGGITQSPKYLFRKEGQNVTLSCEQNLNHDAMYWYRQDPGQGLRLIYYSQIVNDFQKGDIAEGYSVSREKKESFPLTVTSAQKNPTAFYLCASSMPGDGYTFGSGTRLTVV.

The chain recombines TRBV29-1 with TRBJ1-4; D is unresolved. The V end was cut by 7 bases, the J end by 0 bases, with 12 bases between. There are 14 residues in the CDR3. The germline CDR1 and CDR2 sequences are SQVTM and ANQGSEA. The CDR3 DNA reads TGCAGCGCCACGACCGGGGCAACTAATGAAAAACTGTTTTTT. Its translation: CSATTGATNEKLFF.

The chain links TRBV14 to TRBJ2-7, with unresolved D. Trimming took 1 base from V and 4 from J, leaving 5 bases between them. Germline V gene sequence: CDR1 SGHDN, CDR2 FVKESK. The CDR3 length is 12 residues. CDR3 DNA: TGTGCCAGCAGCCAAGCAGGATACGAGCAGTACTTC. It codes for CASSQAGYEQYF. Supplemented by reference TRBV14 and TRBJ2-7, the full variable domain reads EAGVTQFPSHSVIEKGQTVTLRCDPISGHDNLYWYRRVMGKEIKFLLHFVKESKQDESGMPNNRFLAERTGGTYSTLKVQPAELEDSGVYFCASSQAGYEQYFGPGTRLTVT.

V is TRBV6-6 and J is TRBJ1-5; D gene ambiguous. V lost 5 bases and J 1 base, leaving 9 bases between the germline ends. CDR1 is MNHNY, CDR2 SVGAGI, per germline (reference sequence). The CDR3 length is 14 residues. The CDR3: CASSSDGSNQPQHF. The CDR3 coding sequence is TGTGCCAGCAGTAGCGACGGGAGCAATCAGCCCCAGCATTTT.

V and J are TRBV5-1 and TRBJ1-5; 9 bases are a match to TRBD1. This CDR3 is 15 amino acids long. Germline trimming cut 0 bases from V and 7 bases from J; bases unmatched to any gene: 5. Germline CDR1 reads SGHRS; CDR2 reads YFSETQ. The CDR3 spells CASSLGQGTGQPQHF. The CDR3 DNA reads TGCGCCAGCAGCTTGGGACAGGGGACAGGGCAGCCCCAGCATTTT.

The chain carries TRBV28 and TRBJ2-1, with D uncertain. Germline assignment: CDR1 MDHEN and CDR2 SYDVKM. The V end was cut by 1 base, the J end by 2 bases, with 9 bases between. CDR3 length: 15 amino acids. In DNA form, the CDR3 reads TGTGCCAGCAGTTTATACCAGGATGCCTACAATGAGCAGTTCTTC. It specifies CASSLYQDAYNEQFF.

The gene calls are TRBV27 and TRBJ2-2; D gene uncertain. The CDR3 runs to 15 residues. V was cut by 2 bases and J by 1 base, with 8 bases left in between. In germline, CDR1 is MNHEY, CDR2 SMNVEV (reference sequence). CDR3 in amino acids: CASSLLHRNTGELFF. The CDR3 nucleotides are TGTGCCAGCAGTTTACTTCACAGGAACACCGGGGAGCTGTTTTTT.

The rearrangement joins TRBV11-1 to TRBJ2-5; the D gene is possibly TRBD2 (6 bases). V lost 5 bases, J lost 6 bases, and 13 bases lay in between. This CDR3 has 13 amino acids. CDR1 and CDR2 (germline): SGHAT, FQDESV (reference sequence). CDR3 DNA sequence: TGTGCCAGCAGCGTGGGGGGTTTGAAGACCCAGTACTTC. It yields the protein CASSVGGLKTQYF.

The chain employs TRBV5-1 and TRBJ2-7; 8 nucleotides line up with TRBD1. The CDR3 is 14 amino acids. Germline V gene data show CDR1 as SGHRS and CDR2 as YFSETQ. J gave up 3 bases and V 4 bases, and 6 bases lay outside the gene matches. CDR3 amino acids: CASSIPGQVYEQYF. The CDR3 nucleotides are TGCGCCAGCAGCATACCGGGACAGGTCTACGAGCAGTACTTC. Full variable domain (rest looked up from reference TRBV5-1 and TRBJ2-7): KAGVTQTPRYLIKTRGQQVTLSCSPISGHRSVSWYQQTPGQGLQFLFEYFSETQRNKGNFPGRFSGRQFSNSRSEMNVSTLELGDSALYLCASSIPGQVYEQYFGPGTRLTVT.

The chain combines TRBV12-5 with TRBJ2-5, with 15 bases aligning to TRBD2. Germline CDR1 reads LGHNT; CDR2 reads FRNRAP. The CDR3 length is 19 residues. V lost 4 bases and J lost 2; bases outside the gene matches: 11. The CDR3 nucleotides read TGTGCTAGTGGTTCGACGGGACTAGCGGGAGGAGGGGGACAAGAGACCCAGTACTTC. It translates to CASGSTGLAGGGGQETQYF.

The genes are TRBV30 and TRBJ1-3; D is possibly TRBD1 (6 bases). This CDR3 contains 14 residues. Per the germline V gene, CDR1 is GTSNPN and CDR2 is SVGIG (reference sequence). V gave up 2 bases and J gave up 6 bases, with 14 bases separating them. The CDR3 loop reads CAWSRIPGQNTIYF. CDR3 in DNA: TGTGCCTGGAGTCGTATTCCGGGACAAAACACCATATATTTT.

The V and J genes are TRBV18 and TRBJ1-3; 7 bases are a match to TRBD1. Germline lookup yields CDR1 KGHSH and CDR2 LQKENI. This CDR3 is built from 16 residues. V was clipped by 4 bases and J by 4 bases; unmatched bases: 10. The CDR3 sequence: CASSQGQNSFGNTIYF. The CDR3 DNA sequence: TGTGCCAGCTCACAGGGACAGAATTCATTCGGAAACACCATATATTTT.

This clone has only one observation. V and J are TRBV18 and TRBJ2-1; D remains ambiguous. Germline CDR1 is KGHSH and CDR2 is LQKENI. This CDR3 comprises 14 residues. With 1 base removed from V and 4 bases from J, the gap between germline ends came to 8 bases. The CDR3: CASSPRGTYNEQFF. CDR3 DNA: TGTGCCAGCTCACCACGTGGTACTTACAATGAGCAGTTCTTC.

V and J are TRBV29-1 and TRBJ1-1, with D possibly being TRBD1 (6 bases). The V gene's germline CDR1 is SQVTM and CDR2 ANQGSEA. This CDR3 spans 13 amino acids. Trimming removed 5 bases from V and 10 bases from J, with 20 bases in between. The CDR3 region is CSVTLTGIYAAFF. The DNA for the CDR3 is TGCAGCGTTACCCTCACAGGGATTTATGCAGCTTTCTTT.

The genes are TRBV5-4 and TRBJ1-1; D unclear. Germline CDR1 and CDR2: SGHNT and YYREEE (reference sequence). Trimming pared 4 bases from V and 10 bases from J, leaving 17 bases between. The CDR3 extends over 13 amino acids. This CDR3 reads CASSHPGMSGAFF. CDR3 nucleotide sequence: TGTGCCAGCAGCCACCCGGGAATGAGCGGAGCTTTCTTT.

The CDR3 bases are TGTGCCAGCAGTGAGGCGCGGAGCTACACCTTC. Translating gives CASSEARSYTF. The chain links TRBV25-1 to TRBJ1-2; D is unclear. Deletions cut 3 bases from V and 9 bases from J, with 8 bases between. The CDR3 loop spans 11 amino acids. Per germline, CDR1 MGHDK and CDR2 SYGVNS.

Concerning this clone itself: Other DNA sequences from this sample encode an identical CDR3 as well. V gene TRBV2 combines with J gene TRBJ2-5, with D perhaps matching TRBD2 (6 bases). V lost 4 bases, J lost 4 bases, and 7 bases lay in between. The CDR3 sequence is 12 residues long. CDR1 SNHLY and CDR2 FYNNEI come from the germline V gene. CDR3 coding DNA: TGTGCCAGCAGTGTGGGGGGAGAGACCCAGTACTTC. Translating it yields CASSVGGETQYF.

The CDR3, as DNA: TGTGCCAGCAGTTACTTGTTTTCAGGGAATAGCGAGCAGTACTTC. Protein: CASSYLFSGNSEQYF. The J gene is TRBJ2-7, the V gene TRBV6-2 or TRBV6-3; D is perhaps TRBD1 (5 bases). Germline V gene sequence: CDR1 MNHEY, CDR2 SVGEGT. This CDR3 is 15 amino acids long. V dropped 1 base and J dropped 6 bases, with 16 bases sitting between them.

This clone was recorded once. The CDR3 reads CASTPRGGVEREKLFF. The CDR3 DNA is TGTGCCAGCACACCACGGGGTGGGGTGGAGCGTGAAAAACTGTTTTTT. J is TRBJ1-4 and V is TRBV6-8; no reliable D call. The germline gives CDR1 MNHGY, CDR2 SAAAGT. Deletions cut 7 bases from V and 7 bases from J, with 22 bases between. The CDR3 extends over 16 amino acids.

For the CDR3, the DNA is TGTGCCAGTAGTACAGCCCTAGCGGGAGGTGACAGCTCCTACAATGAGCAGTTCTTC. Translation gives CASSTALAGGDSSYNEQFF. V gene TRBV19 combines with J gene TRBJ2-1, with TRBD2 matching 11 bases. Unmatched junction bases numbered 11, after V lost 4 bases and J lost 0 bases. Germline lookup yields CDR1 LNHDA and CDR2 SQIVND (reference sequence). This CDR3 contains 19 residues.

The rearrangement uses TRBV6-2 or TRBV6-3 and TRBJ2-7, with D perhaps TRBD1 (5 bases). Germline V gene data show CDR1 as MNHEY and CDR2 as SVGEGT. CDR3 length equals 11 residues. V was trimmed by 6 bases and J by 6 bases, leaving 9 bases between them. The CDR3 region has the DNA TGTGCCAGCAGCCGTGACAGCGAGCAGTACTTC. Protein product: CASSRDSEQYF.

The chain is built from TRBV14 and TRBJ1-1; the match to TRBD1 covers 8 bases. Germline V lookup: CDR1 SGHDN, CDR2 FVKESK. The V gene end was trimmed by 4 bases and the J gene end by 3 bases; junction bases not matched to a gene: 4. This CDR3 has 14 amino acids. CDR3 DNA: TGTGCCAGCAGCCCAAGGACAGGGCACACTGAAGCTTTCTTT. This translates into CASSPRTGHTEAFF.